Following are 13 T cell receptor beta chains from one sample sequenced in a study of CXCR3-negative and CXCR3-positive naive CD8 T cells. TRB cDNA libraries were made by UMI-labeled 5' RACE. TCRdb reprocessed the 5' RACE reads, with one entry per CDR3 protein and no DNA. Its listing shows 100,000 to 150,000 distinct CDR3 sequences. Sequenced input: naive CXCR3- CD8+ T cells from blood. Subset here: CD45RO-CCR7+CD27+CD95- naive CD8+ T cells lacking CXCR3 (TNR3-). The receptors were sampled from a human donor in good health. Some clones in this sample may be carry-over from other donors' samples.

The chain uses TRBV29-1 and TRBJ2-3. The CDR3 totals 13 residues. CDR1 and CDR2 from the germline V gene are SQVTM and ANQGSEA. The CDR3 is CSVLLGIADTQYF.

The V call is TRBV5-4, the J call TRBJ2-1; the TCRdb call, TRBD2, lacks DNA for checking. Germline V CDR1 and CDR2: SGHNT, YYREEE (reference sequence). This CDR3 has 15 residues. CDR3 in amino acids: CASSLGTSGTDEQFF.

The chain joins TRBV24-1 to TRBJ2-2; TCRdb names TRBD1, which stays unverified in the absence of DNA. The CDR3 is 18 amino acids. Germline loops: CDR1 KGHDR, CDR2 SFDVKD. The CDR3 here is CATSPGGAGQGGTGELFF.

This rearrangement joins TRBV7-9 to TRBJ2-1; absent DNA, TCRdb's TRBD1 call cannot be checked. Germline-derived CDR1 and CDR2 are SEHNR and FQNEAQ (reference sequence). This CDR3 is built from 16 residues. This CDR3 reads CASSSTRDRAYNEQFF.

This CDR3 is CSASSGGPYEQYF. The chain employs TRBV20-1 and TRBJ2-7; TCRdb gives TRBD1 as the D gene, but with no DNA this cannot be confirmed. This CDR3 is built from 13 residues. Per the germline V gene, CDR1 is DFQATT and CDR2 is SNEGSKA (reference sequence).

The V and J genes are TRBV12-3 or TRBV12-4 and TRBJ2-1; absent DNA, TCRdb's TRBD1 call cannot be checked. The length of the CDR3 is 13 residues. This CDR3 reads CASSLGGAGEQFF.

The chain employs TRBV29-1 and TRBJ2-2. This CDR3 has 12 residues. The V gene's germline CDR1 is SQVTM and CDR2 ANQGSEA. CDR3 in amino acids: CSVFVDTAELFF.

The rearrangement links TRBV29-1 to TRBJ2-7; TCRdb outputs TRBD1, but without DNA this stays unchecked. CDR1 and CDR2 from the germline V gene are SQVTM and ANQGSEA. The CDR3 totals 14 residues. The CDR3 reads CSAKTQGSSYEQYF.

The chain employs TRBV10-2 and TRBJ2-2; no DNA is available, so the TRBD2 call from TCRdb remains unchecked. The CDR3 runs 13 residues. In germline, CDR1 is WSHSY, CDR2 SAAADI. The chain's CDR3 is CASTLLDTGELFF.

The V and J genes are TRBV5-5 and TRBJ2-3; TCRdb's assignment of TRBD2 cannot be checked, as there is no DNA. Germline CDR1 and CDR2: SGHKS and YYEKEE (reference sequence). The CDR3 sequence is 16 residues long. The CDR3 region is CASSGASGRNADTQYF.

The chain has TRBV5-5 and TRBJ2-1; TCRdb lists TRBD2, though no DNA is available to test this call. This CDR3 comprises 14 residues. From germline, CDR1 is SGHKS and CDR2 YYEKEE (reference sequence). The CDR3 protein is CASSPRGGADEQFF.

The V call is TRBV7-6, the J call TRBJ2-1; no DNA is available, so the TRBD1 call from TCRdb remains unchecked. The germline gives CDR1 SGHVS, CDR2 FNYEAQ. This CDR3 has 14 amino acids. This CDR3 reads CASSLSGQYNEQFF. Looking up the rest from reference TRBV7-6 and TRBJ2-1 gives the full variable domain: GAGVSQSPRYKVTKRGQDVALRCDPISGHVSLYWYRQALGQGPEFLTYFNYEAQQDKSGLPNDRFSAERPEGSISTLTIQRTEQRDSAMYRCASSLSGQYNEQFFGPGTRLTVL.

V is TRBV21-1 and J is TRBJ1-5; the D call of TRBD1 rests on TCRdb alone, since no DNA is present to check it. TRBV21-1 counts as a pseudogene. CDR3 length: 18 amino acids. CDR3 loop: CASSKTPGALKGNQPQHF.